The 28 T cell receptor beta chains below come from one sample, sequenced in a study of control samples from healthy donors and cancer patients (dated by TCRdb to about 2020). Libraries were prepared through the immunoSEQ multiplex PCR assay. Drawn from immuneACCESS, this table holds only the in-frame rearrangements with V and J called that TCRdb kept. Clones are partly lost; checked studies trace under half to an unresolved V gene and leave the rest unexplained. This sample lists approximately 100,000 clones; roughly 84% were detected once. 38% of the sample belongs to the ten largest clones. Sequencing input: PBMCs. These receptors all come from a man in his 70s with lung cancer.

In DNA form, the CDR3 reads TGCAGCGTTGACACCGACACAGCGAACAACTATGGCTACACCTTC. Translated, it gives CSVDTDTANNYGYTF. The rearrangement links TRBV29-1 to TRBJ1-2; D is unclear. This CDR3 has 15 residues. V lost 3 bases and J lost 2, with 16 bases in between. Per germline, CDR1 SQVTM and CDR2 ANQGSEA. Combining the CDR3 with reference TRBV29-1 and TRBJ1-2 gives the whole variable domain SAVISQKPSRDICQRGTSLTIQCQVDSQVTMMFWYRQQPGQSLTLIATANQGSEATYESGFVIDKFPISRPNLTFSTLTVSNMSPEDSSIYLCSVDTDTANNYGYTFGSGTRLTVV.

This clone showed up just a few times. This chain joins TRBV7-8 and TRBJ2-5; weak D call: TRBD2 (5 bases). Trimming pared 3 bases from V and 4 bases from J, leaving 15 bases between. The V gene's germline CDR1 is SGHVS and CDR2 FQNEAQ. This CDR3 has 15 residues. The CDR3 bases are TGTGCCAGCAGCTTCCATGGACCCGCGGGAGAGACCCAGTACTTC. Amino acid sequence: CASSFHGPAGETQYF.

V usage is TRBV7-2 and J usage is TRBJ2-7, with TRBD1 matching 8 bases. The CDR3 sequence is 14 residues long. With 4 bases clipped from V and 5 bases from J, the junction kept 7 bases outside the gene matches. Germline-derived CDR1 and CDR2 are SGHTA and FQGNSA. CDR3 nucleotide sequence: TGTGCCAGCAGCTCCTTGGACAGGGAGGACGAGCAGTACTTC. This encodes CASSSLDREDEQYF.

The chain links TRBV25-1 to TRBJ2-1; TRBD1 matches 10 bases. V lost 3 bases and J lost 7; bases outside the gene matches: 6. The germline CDR1 and CDR2 sequences are MGHDK and SYGVNS. The CDR3 covers 15 residues. The CDR3 protein is CASSDTGTGANEQFF. The CDR3 DNA reads as TGTGCCAGCAGTGACACCGGGACAGGGGCAAATGAGCAGTTCTTC. The whole variable domain, remainder taken from reference TRBV25-1 and TRBJ2-1, is EADIYQTPRYLVIGTGKKITLECSQTMGHDKMYWYQQDPGMELHLIHYSYGVNSTEKGDLSSESTVSRIRTEHFPLTLESARPSHTSQYLCASSDTGTGANEQFFGPGTRLTVL.

The chain employs TRBV3-1 (or the pseudogene TRBV3-2) and TRBJ2-7, with 7 bases lining up with TRBD2. The CDR3 sequence is 16 residues long. Germline lookup yields CDR1 LGHDT and CDR2 YNNKEL (reference sequence). After removal of 0 bases from V and 9 bases from J, the junction contained 14 bases not matched to a gene. The CDR3 DNA follows: TGTGCCAGCAGCCAAGATCATCCTAGCGGCTCAGATAGGCAGTACTTC. It encodes CASSQDHPSGSDRQYF.

V gene TRBV4-2 combines with J gene TRBJ2-3; D unresolved. In germline, CDR1 is LGHNA, CDR2 YNFKEQ. This CDR3 has 15 residues. The ends were cut back, 1 base at V and 2 bases at J, with 10 bases in the middle. CDR3 sequence (DNA): TGTGCCAGCAGCCAAGCGGGTGGCTACACAGATACGCAGTATTTT. Translation gives CASSQAGGYTDTQYF.

The chain is built from TRBV27 and TRBJ2-1, with 8 bases that match TRBD2. This CDR3 spans 17 amino acids. V was clipped by 3 bases and J by 15 bases; unmatched bases: 22. Looked up from germline, CDR1 is MNHEY and CDR2 is SMNVEV (reference sequence). The CDR3 loop reads CASSFGGRRAGGRWLFF. The CDR3 DNA follows: TGTGCCAGCAGTTTCGGTGGTAGACGGGCGGGGGGCCGGTGGCTGTTCTTC.

This chain connects TRBV29-1 to TRBJ2-3; no definite D call. V gave up 5 bases and J gave up 4 bases, with 10 bases separating them. There are 12 residues in the CDR3. CDR1 is SQVTM and CDR2 is ANQGSEA in the germline V gene. CDR3 nucleotide sequence: TGCAGCGTTCTTGCTAGGCCAGATACGCAGTATTTT. It is translated as CSVLARPDTQYF.

The CDR3 nucleotides are TGTGCCAGCAGGGGGGACAGGGTTCTTAATTCACCCCTCCACTTT. It yields the protein CASRGDRVLNSPLHF. This chain joins TRBV2 and TRBJ1-6, with 9 bases that match TRBD1. The CDR3 is made up of 15 amino acids. CDR1 SNHLY and CDR2 FYNNEI come from the germline V gene. After removal of 6 bases from V and 6 bases from J, the junction contained 6 bases not matched to a gene.

The CDR3 here is CASSFGGWERLFF. CDR3 nucleotides: TGCGCCAGCAGCTTCGGGGGATGGGAAAGGCTGTTTTTT. This chain links TRBV5-1 with TRBJ2-2; tentative D call: TRBD2 (6 bases). The CDR3 spans 13 residues. CDR1 and CDR2 from the germline V gene are SGHRS and YFSETQ. Trimming removed 2 bases at V and 13 bases at J, with 15 bases between.

The chain joins TRBV12-5 to TRBJ2-3; D might be TRBD2 (6 bases). CDR3 size: 15 residues. V was clipped by 2 bases and J by 3 bases, with 12 bases between them. Germline V lookup: CDR1 LGHNT, CDR2 FRNRAP. In DNA form, the CDR3 reads TGTGCTAGTGGTTTGCCCTGGACTAAGACAGATACGCAGTATTTT. Encoded protein: CASGLPWTKTDTQYF.

Only one count was recorded for this clone. CDR3 bases: TGCGCCAGCAGCCAAACGACAGGGGAGTATGGCTACACCTTC. Encoded protein: CASSQTTGEYGYTF. The gene calls are TRBV4-3 and TRBJ1-2; 8 positions match TRBD1. Unmatched junction bases numbered 4, after V lost 2 bases and J lost 5 bases. The CDR3 has 14 amino acids. Germline values: CDR1 LGHNA, CDR2 YSLEER.

The chain links TRBV12-3 or TRBV12-4 to TRBJ2-7; no clear D gene. The CDR3 loop spans 11 amino acids. The germline V and J ends were trimmed by 5 bases and 3 bases, with 5 bases remaining between them. The CDR3 region has the DNA TGTGCCAGCAGTCGAGACTACGAGCAGTACTTC. Protein product: CASSRDYEQYF.

This clone has just a few counts. The rearrangement uses TRBV6-5 and TRBJ1-1, with a tentative D call TRBD1 (5 bases). Germline CDR1 MNHEY, CDR2 SVGAGI. Trimming took 0 bases from V and 1 from J, leaving 6 bases between them. CDR3 size: 14 residues. CDR3 residues: CASSYSGGNTEAFF. The CDR3 coding sequence is TGTGCCAGCAGTTACTCTGGGGGGAACACTGAAGCTTTCTTT.

Note on this clone: Because the CDR3's place on the DNA is in doubt, the DNA is left out and the CDR3 is given as listed by TCRdb. The chain links TRBV28 to TRBJ1-2. The CDR3 region is 11 residues in length, termini included. CDR1 is MDHEN and CDR2 is SYDVKM in the germline V gene. The CDR3 loop is CASSSSFGYTF.

The chain couples TRBV28 to TRBJ1-6; D gene ambiguous. V shed 5 bases and J shed 7 bases, with 3 bases lying between them. The CDR3 spans 11 residues. The germline V gene has CDR1 MDHEN and CDR2 SYDVKM. CDR3 residues: CASSRNSPLHF. CDR3 DNA: TGTGCCAGCAGTAGAAATTCACCCCTCCACTTT.

The V gene is TRBV4-1, the J gene TRBJ2-1; D may be TRBD1 (6 bases). This CDR3 has 13 residues. Germline V gene sequence: CDR1 MGHRA, CDR2 YSYEKL. Trimming pared 3 bases from V and 6 bases from J, leaving 9 bases between. The CDR3 DNA is TGCGCCAGCAGCCACCCGGACAGCAATGAGCAGTTCTTC. Translating it yields CASSHPDSNEQFF.

The chain is built from TRBV14 and TRBJ1-4, with unresolved D. The V gene lost 0 bases and the J gene lost 5 bases, with 10 bases spanning the gap. The CDR3 is 15 residues long. Germline CDR1 is SGHDN and CDR2 is FVKESK. The CDR3 here is CASSQEGLLNEKLFF. CDR3 sequence (DNA): TGTGCCAGCAGCCAAGAAGGCCTGCTAAATGAAAAACTGTTTTTT. Filled out from reference TRBV14 and TRBJ1-4, the complete variable domain reads EAGVTQFPSHSVIEKGQTVTLRCDPISGHDNLYWYRRVMGKEIKFLLHFVKESKQDESGMPNNRFLAERTGGTYSTLKVQPAELEDSGVYFCASSQEGLLNEKLFFGSGTQLSVL.

The chain recombines TRBV10-3 with TRBJ1-1, with a tentative D call TRBD1 (5 bases). Germline V lookup: CDR1 ENHRY, CDR2 SYGVKD. Trimming stripped 0 bases from V and 5 bases from J, with 7 bases between. CDR3 length: 13 amino acids. The CDR3 sequence is CAISESEGTEAFF. CDR3 bases: TGTGCCATCAGTGAGTCGGAGGGGACTGAAGCTTTCTTT.

The V gene is TRBV6-5, the J gene TRBJ1-5; no clear D. Germline CDR1 MNHEY, CDR2 SVGAGI. Trimming shortened V by 6 bases and J by 7 bases, and 10 bases separated the two germline ends. CDR3 length: 12 amino acids. Here the CDR3 reads CASRPLGQPQHF. CDR3 in DNA: TGTGCCAGCAGGCCCTTGGGACAGCCCCAGCATTTT.

The rearrangement uses TRBV3-1 (or the pseudogene TRBV3-2) and TRBJ2-3; no definite D call. This CDR3 is 11 amino acids long. Germline-derived CDR1 and CDR2 are LGHDT and YNNKEL (reference sequence). Deletions cut 5 bases from V and 6 bases from J, with 6 bases between. The CDR3 DNA follows: TGTGCCAGCAGCAACGGGGATACGCAGTATTTT. Translating gives CASSNGDTQYF.

V usage is TRBV13 and J usage is TRBJ2-1; 13 nucleotides agree with TRBD2. The V gene's germline CDR1 is PRHDT and CDR2 FYEKMQ (reference sequence). CDR3 length: 16 residues. The V segment lost 3 bases and the J segment 3 bases; nucleotides outside the gene matches: 2. The CDR3 DNA reads TGTGCCAGCAGCTTCTGGACTAGCGGGGGCTACAATGAGCAGTTCTTC. Amino acid sequence: CASSFWTSGGYNEQFF.

The chain is built from TRBV5-1 and TRBJ1-4; a weak D match, TRBD1 (5 bases). The CDR3 is 15 amino acids. V shed 3 bases and J shed 10 bases, with 19 bases lying between them. The germline V gene encodes CDR1 SGHRS and CDR2 YFSETQ. In DNA form, the CDR3 reads TGCGCCAGCAGCTCCGACTCCCTAGGGACGGCAAAACTGTTTTTT. Translated: CASSSDSLGTAKLFF. Full variable domain (missing parts from reference TRBV5-1 and TRBJ1-4): KAGVTQTPRYLIKTRGQQVTLSCSPISGHRSVSWYQQTPGQGLQFLFEYFSETQRNKGNFPGRFSGRQFSNSRSEMNVSTLELGDSALYLCASSSDSLGTAKLFFGSGTQLSVL.

This clone was seen repeatedly, ten times or more. The rearrangement uses TRBV7-8 and TRBJ1-6, with D uncertain. Germline CDR1 reads SGHVS; CDR2 reads FQNEAQ. The V end was cut by 8 bases, the J end by 0 bases, with 17 bases between. This CDR3 is built from 17 residues. This CDR3 reads CASLDKERSSYNSPLHF. CDR3 sequence (DNA): TGTGCCAGCTTAGATAAGGAGAGGAGCTCCTATAATTCACCCCTCCACTTT.

The chain is built from TRBV14 and TRBJ2-2, with TRBD1 identical over 10 bases. Germline V gene sequence: CDR1 SGHDN, CDR2 FVKESK. This CDR3 contains 17 residues. J was trimmed by 9 bases and V by 4 bases; bases with no gene match: 14. Here the CDR3 DNA reads TGTGCCAGCAGCCCGCTGACAGGGGGCCTAATCAGCCGGGAGCTGTTTTTT. Translating gives CASSPLTGGLISRELFF.

The CDR3 bases are TGTGCCAGCAGTTATCAAGGGATTGGGAGCGAGACCCAGTACTTC. Translating it yields CASSYQGIGSETQYF. The V call is TRBV6-5, the J call TRBJ2-5, with D possibly being TRBD2 (5 bases). Trimming removed 3 bases at V and 5 bases at J, with 16 bases between. The CDR3 covers 15 residues. Germline CDR1 and CDR2: MNHEY and SVGAGI.

The CDR3: CASSPNNREGGYGYTF. Written as DNA, the CDR3 is TGTGCCAGCAGTCCAAATAACAGGGAGGGTGGCTATGGCTACACCTTC. The genes are TRBV28 and TRBJ1-2, with D perhaps matching TRBD1 (6 bases). Between the trimmed V and J ends, which lost 5 bases and 4 bases, there was a span of 20 bases. The CDR3 totals 16 residues. Per germline, CDR1 MDHEN and CDR2 SYDVKM.

V is TRBV7-2 and J is TRBJ2-7; 7 bases fit TRBD1. The CDR3 length is 14 residues. Germline lookup yields CDR1 SGHTA and CDR2 FQGNSA. The V gene end was trimmed by 2 bases and the J gene end by 7 bases; junction bases not matched to a gene: 8. The CDR3 region has the DNA TGTGCCAGCAGCTTATCTTGGACAGGCGGGGAGCAGTACTTC. This encodes CASSLSWTGGEQYF.